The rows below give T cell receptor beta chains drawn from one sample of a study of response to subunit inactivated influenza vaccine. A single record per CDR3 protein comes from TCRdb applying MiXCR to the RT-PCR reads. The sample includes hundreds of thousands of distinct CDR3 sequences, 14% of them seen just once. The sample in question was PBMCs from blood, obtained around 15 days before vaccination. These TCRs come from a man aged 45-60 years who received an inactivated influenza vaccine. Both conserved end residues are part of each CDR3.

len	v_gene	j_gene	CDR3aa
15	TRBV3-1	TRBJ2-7	CASSLTGTSGIRQYF
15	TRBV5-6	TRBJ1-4	CASSNSGTGDEKLFF
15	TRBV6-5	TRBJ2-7	CASSYSGTGGRKQYF
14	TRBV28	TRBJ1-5	CASSLRVMDQPQHF
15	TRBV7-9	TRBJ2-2	CASSLGGRTTGELFF
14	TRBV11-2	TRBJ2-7	CASSRNREAYEQYF
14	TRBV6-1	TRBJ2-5	CASSESRGWETQYF
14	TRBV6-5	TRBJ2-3	CASSYFAGGDTQYF
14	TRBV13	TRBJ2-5	CASTRTGGEETQYF
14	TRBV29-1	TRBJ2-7	CSVDPRGQGTEQYF
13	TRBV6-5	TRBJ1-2	CASSYGRAGGYTF
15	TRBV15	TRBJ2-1	CATSSRGGRVNEQFF
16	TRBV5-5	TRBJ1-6	CASSPDRTLDNSPLHF
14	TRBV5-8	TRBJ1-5	CASSPDRFGQPQHF
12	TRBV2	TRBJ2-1	CASSLEVTEQFF
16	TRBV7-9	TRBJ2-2	CASTPTGGLNTGELFF
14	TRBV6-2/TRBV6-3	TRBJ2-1	CASSRSGVYNEQFF
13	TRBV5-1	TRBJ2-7	CASSLVSDYEQYF
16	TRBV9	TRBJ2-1	CASSVAGTGRVNEQFF
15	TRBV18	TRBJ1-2	CASSPEMEGGEGYTF
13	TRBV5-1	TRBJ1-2	CASSFLGGDGYTF
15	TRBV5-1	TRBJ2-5	CASSLAPTIQETQYF
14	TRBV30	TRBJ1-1	CAWTVGLVRTEAFF
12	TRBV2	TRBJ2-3	CASSDSPDTQYF
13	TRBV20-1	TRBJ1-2	CSARSGQDYGYTF
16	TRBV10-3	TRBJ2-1	CAISGASGSSYNEQFF
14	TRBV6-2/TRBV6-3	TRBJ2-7	CASMVRDRDPEQYF
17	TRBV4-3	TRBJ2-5	CASSHGWGDYGGETQYF
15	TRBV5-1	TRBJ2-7	CASSLESAGVSEQYF
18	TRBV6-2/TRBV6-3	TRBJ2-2	CASRKTPGQGSNTGELFF
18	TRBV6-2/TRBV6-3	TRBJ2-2	CASSYSLRDRFNTGELFF
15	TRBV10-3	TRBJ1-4	CAISRGAATNEKLFF
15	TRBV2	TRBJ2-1	CASSALAGYYNEQFF
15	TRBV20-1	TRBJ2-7	CSARVRSGSSYEQYF
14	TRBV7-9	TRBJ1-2	CASSQTGTGDGYTF
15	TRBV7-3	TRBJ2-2	CASSLGPPNTGELFF
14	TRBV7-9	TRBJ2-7	CASSLGSRGYEQYF
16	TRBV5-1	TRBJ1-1	CASSHGRRGGNTEAFF
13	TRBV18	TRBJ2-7	CASSPGTGEEQYF
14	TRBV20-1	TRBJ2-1	CSARAGQGIYEQFF
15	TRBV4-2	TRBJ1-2	CASSQTSLANYGYTF
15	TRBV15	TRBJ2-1	CATSRDRYSYNEQFF
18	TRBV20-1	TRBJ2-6	CSASLRQGGFSGANVLTF
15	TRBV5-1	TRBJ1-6	CASSLRTTGTSPLHF
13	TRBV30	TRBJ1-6	CAWGRTGNSPLHF
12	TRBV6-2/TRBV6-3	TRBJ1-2	CASSYNRRGYTF